This T cell receptor (beta chain) was retrieved from a study of blood T cell repertoires in COVID-19. Study as a whole: From T cells, B-cell-depleted T cells, or PBMCs came the material, which was cDNA or gDNA.

Per the authors' pipeline: Nucleated cell counts were estimated from reference gene primer amplification. Method: immunoSEQ multiplex PCR; TCRdb's copy keeps in-frame clones and lacks some. The DNA gave D and trimming, while V, J and clone size come from that table. This table holds about 480,000 clones, 88% found once. Losses at the gene ends were 12 bases for V and 1 base for J; bases not matched to a gene: 10. Per germline, CDR1 KGHDR and CDR2 SFDVKD. The CDR3 totals 17 residues. This chain links TRBV24-1 with TRBJ2-6; TRBD1 agrees at 11 bases. Sequenced material: PBMCs or T cells enriched from blood (not recorded which). The sequence came from a woman aged 40 to 50 who had recovered from COVID-19. The CDR3, as DNA: TGTGCCGTGGGACAGGGGGATTATTCGTCTGGGGCCAACGTCCTGACTTTC. Its translation is CAVGQGDYSSGANVLTF.